These T cell receptor beta chains were read from a single sample in a study of cytomegalovirus exposure and HLA in healthy donors. Generated by immunoSEQ multiplex PCR, the TCRdb table keeps only in-frame clones and is missing some. The sample holds 90,000 to 150,000 clones, roughly 80% seen once. Sequenced sample: PBMCs. The receptor set was obtained from a woman between 18 and 29 years old in good health and CMV-seronegative. Both conserved end residues are part of each CDR3. A D gene is named only where the DNA matches it firmly. Not every row has a clone size; where given, it reads once, few, many or a size class.

>TRBJ2-7|NA|TRBV5-6|NA
TGTGCCAGCAGCTACAAGCCCAGACTTTACTACGAGCAGTACTTC
CASSYKPRLYYEQYF
>TRBJ2-7|NA|TRBV7-6|NA
TGTGCCAGCAGCCATTCGGGGGTTAGAGGCGAGCAGTACTTC
CASSHSGVRGEQYF
>TRBJ1-1|NA|TRBV5-1|NA
TGCGCCAGCAGCCAGGATGGTATAGGGGCCACTGAAGCTTTCTTT
CASSQDGIGATEAFF
>TRBJ2-6|NA|TRBV27|NA
TGTGCCAGTAGGGACATATACTCTGGGGCCAACGTCCTGACTTTC
CASRDIYSGANVLTF
>TRBJ1-4|NA|TRBV5-4|NA
TGTGCCAGCAGCTTGGGCAGGGTAGCTGAAAAACTGTTTTTT
CASSLGRVAEKLFF
>TRBJ1-1|NA|TRBV29-1|NA
TGCAGCGCCGAGGAGGACCCTGAAGCTTTCTTT
CSAEEDPEAFF
>TRBJ2-7|NA|TRBV7-2|NA
TGTGCCAGCCAAATTGGAGGGCTGAACGAGCAGTACTTC
CASQIGGLNEQYF
>TRBJ1-2|NA|TRBV7-9|NA
TGTGCCAGCAGCCAACTATGGGTCTCCAACTATGGCTACACCTTC
CASSQLWVSNYGYTF
>TRBJ1-4|NA|TRBV7-9|NA
TGTGCCAGCAGCCTGACAGGTTCCAGTGAAAAACTGTTTTTT
CASSLTGSSEKLFF
>TRBJ1-1|NA|TRBV18|NA
TGTGCCAGCTCACCACCCGGGGGCACTGAAGCTTTCTTT
CASSPPGGTEAFF
>TRBJ1-1|TRBD1|TRBV2|NA
TGTGCCAGCAAAAGACAGGGAAACACTGAAGCTTTCTTT
CASKRQGNTEAFF
>TRBJ1-1|NA|TRBV20-1|NA
TGCAGTGCTCTCGGACTCGCGGCTTTCTTT
CSALGLAAFF
>TRBJ2-3|NA|TRBV30|NA
TGTGCCTGGAGTGTCATGGATACGCAGTATTTT
CAWSVMDTQYF
>TRBJ2-5|TRBD2|TRBV18|NA
TGTGCCAGCTCACCACCGGGACTAGCGGGAGGCCTACAAGAGACCCAGTACTTC
CASSPPGLAGGLQETQYF
>TRBJ2-5|NA|TRBV7-7|NA
TGTGCTAGCAGCTTAGGCCTGGGGCCGGGAGAGACCCAGTACTTC
CASSLGLGPGETQYF
>TRBJ2-2|NA|TRBV7-8|few
TGTGCCAGCAGTCCCGGGAGGGGGCAAAGGACCGGGGAGCTGTTTTTT
CASSPGRGQRTGELFF
>TRBJ1-1|NA|TRBV6-6|NA
TGTGCCAGCAGTACCGCTAACCCCCCCGCTGAAGCTTTCTTT
CASSTANPPAEAFF
>TRBJ1-2|NA|TRBV10-3|NA
TGTGCCATCAGTGAGTCAAACGGATTAGGTGGAGACTATGGCTACACCTTC
CAISESNGLGGDYGYTF
>TRBJ1-2|NA|TRBV30|NA
TGTGCCTGGACAGGGAAGAGGCATGGCTACACCTTC
CAWTGKRHGYTF
>TRBJ1-5|NA|TRBV30|NA
TGTGCCTGGAGTGTAACGAGGCTTAATCAGCCCCAGCATTTT
CAWSVTRLNQPQHF
>TRBJ1-2|NA|TRBV7-9|NA
TGTGCCAGCAGCTTAGATTCCTCAACAGGCTACACCTTC
CASSLDSSTGYTF
>TRBJ2-5|NA|TRBV2|NA
TGTGCCAGCAGCGCCCGAATTGGGGGGGAGACCCAGTACTTC
CASSARIGGETQYF
>TRBJ2-7|TRBD2|TRBV2|NA
TGTGCCAGCGGGACTAGCGGGGGGGACGAGCAGTACTTC
CASGTSGGDEQYF
>TRBJ1-1|NA|TRBV27|NA
TGTGCCAGCAATCGAGGAGAGAACACTGAAGCTTTCTTT
CASNRGENTEAFF
>TRBJ1-2|NA|TRBV6-1|NA
TGTGCCAGCAGTACTTGGACAGATAACTATGGCTACACCTTC
CASSTWTDNYGYTF
>TRBJ2-7|NA|TRBV27|NA
TGTGCCAGCAGTAACCCTCGGGGCTACGAGCAGTACTTC
CASSNPRGYEQYF
>TRBJ2-1|NA|TRBV5-1|NA
TGCGCCAGCAGCTTGGCCATTAGCGGCTACAATGAGCAGTTCTTC
CASSLAISGYNEQFF
>TRBJ2-7|NA|TRBV19|NA
TGTGCCAGTAGTATGTATCTCGGAGGCTCCTACGAGCAGTACTTC
CASSMYLGGSYEQYF
>TRBJ1-1|TRBD1|TRBV2|NA
TGTGCCAGCAGTAAGACAGGGGAGAACACTGAAGCTTTCTTT
CASSKTGENTEAFF
>TRBJ2-1|NA|TRBV5-4|NA
TGTGCCAGCAGCTTTCGGACTGGGCTATACAATGAGCAGTTCTTC
CASSFRTGLYNEQFF
>TRBJ1-2|NA|TRBV18|NA
TGTGCCAGCTCCGGGGGGGAAGGTCCTAACTATGGCTACACCTTC
CASSGGEGPNYGYTF
>TRBJ2-7|TRBD2|TRBV7-9|NA
TGTGCCAGCAGCTTAGCGCCTTGGGGTGCGGGGGGGTACGAGCAGTACTTC
CASSLAPWGAGGYEQYF
>TRBJ1-6|NA|TRBV14|NA
TGTGCCAGCAGCCAAGAGCAGGAGACAGATAATTCACCCCTCCACTTT
CASSQEQETDNSPLHF
>TRBJ1-5|NA|TRBV5-1|few
TGCGCCAGCAGCTTGGACGGGATTTGGCCCCAGCATTTT
CASSLDGIWPQHF
>TRBJ2-1|TRBD2|TRBV6-5|NA
TGTGCCAGTAATAGCGTCCTAGCGGGAAACAATGAGCAGTTCTTC
CASNSVLAGNNEQFF
>TRBJ2-3|NA|TRBV7-2|NA
TGTGCCAGCAGCCGAGGCCTCACAATCACAGATACGCAGTATTTT
CASSRGLTITDTQYF
>TRBJ2-7|TRBD2|TRBV6-5|NA
TGTGCCAGTACGGGCGGGAGGTATACCTACGAGCAGTACTTC
CASTGGRYTYEQYF